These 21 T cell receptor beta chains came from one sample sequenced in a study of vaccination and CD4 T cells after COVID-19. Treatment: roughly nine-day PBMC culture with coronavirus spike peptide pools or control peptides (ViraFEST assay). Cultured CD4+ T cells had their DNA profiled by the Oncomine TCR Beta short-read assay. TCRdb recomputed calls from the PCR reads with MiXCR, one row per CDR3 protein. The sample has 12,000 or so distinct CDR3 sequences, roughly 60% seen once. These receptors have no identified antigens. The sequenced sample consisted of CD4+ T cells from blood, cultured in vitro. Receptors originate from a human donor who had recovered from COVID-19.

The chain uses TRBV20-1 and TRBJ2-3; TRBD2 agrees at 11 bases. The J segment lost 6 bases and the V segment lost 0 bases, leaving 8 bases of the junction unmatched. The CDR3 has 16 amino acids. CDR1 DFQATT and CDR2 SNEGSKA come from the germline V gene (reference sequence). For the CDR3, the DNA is TGCAGTGCTAGAGATAAAGGGGGACTAGCGGAGGATACGCAGTATTTT. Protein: CSARDKGGLAEDTQYF.

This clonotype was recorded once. The CDR3 sequence is CASSLEGLTGVSHYEQYF. CDR3 DNA: TGTGCCAGCAGCTTAGAAGGTCTCACAGGGGTGAGCCACTACGAGCAGTACTTC. The V gene is TRBV7-8, the J gene TRBJ2-7; 7 bases map to TRBD1. CDR1 and CDR2 (germline): SGHVS, FQNEAQ. This CDR3 has 18 amino acids. J was trimmed by 3 bases and V by 1 base; bases with no gene match: 15.

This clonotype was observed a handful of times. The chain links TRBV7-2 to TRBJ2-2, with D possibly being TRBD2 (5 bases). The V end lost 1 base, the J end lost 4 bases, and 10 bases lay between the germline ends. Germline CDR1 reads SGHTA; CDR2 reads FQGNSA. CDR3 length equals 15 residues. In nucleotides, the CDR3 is TGTGCCAGCAGCTTAGGGCTAGCCGCCACCGGGGAGCTGTTTTTT. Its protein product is CASSLGLAATGELFF.

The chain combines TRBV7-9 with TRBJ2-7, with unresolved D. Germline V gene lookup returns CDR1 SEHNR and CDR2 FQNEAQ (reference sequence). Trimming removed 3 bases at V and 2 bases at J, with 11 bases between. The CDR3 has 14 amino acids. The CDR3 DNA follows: TGTGCCAGCAGCTTTAGGTCCTCTCCCTACGAGCAGTACTTC. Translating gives CASSFRSSPYEQYF. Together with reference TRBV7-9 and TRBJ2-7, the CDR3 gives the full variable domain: DTGVSQNPRHKITKRGQNVTFRCDPISEHNRLYWYRQTLGQGPEFLTYFQNEAQLEKSRLLSDRFSAERPKGSFSTLEIQRTEQGDSAMYLCASSFRSSPYEQYFGPGTRLTVT.

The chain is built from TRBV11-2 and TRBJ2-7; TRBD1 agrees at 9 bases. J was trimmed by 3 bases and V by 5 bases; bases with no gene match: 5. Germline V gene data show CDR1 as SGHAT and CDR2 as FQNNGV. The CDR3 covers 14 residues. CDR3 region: CASSPGTGFYEQYF. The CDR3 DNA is TGTGCCAGCAGCCCCGGGACAGGGTTCTACGAGCAGTACTTC.

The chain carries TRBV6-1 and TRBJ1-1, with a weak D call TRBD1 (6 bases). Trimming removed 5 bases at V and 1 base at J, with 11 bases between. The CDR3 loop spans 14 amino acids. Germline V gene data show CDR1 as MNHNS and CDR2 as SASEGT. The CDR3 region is CASSRTVPNTEAFF. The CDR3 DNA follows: TGTGCCAGCAGTAGGACAGTTCCGAACACTGAAGCTTTCTTT.

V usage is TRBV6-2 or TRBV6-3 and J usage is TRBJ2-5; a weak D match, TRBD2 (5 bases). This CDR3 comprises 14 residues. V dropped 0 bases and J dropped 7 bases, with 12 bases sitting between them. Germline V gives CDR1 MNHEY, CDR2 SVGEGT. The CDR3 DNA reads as TGTGCCAGCAGTTACTCGGTAGCAGGAGGGACCCAGTACTTC. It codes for CASSYSVAGGTQYF.

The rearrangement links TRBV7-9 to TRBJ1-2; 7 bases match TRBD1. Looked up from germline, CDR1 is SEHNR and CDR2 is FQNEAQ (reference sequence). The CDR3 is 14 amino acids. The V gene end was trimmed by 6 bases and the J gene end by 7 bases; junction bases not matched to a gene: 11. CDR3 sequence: CASRPRGGAGGYTF. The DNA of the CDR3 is TGTGCCAGCAGACCCAGGGGGGGCGCGGGTGGCTACACCTTC.

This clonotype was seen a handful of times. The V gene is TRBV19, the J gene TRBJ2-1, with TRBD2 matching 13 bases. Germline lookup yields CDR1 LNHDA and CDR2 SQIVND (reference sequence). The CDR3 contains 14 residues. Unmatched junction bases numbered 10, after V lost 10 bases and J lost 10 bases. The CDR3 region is CATRTSGRIGEQFF. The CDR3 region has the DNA TGTGCCACTCGGACTAGCGGGAGAATAGGGGAGCAGTTCTTC.

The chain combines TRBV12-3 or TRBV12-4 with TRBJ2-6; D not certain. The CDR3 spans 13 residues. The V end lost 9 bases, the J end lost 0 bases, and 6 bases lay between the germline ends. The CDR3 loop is CASSDSGANVLTF. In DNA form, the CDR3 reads TGTGCCAGTTCAGACTCTGGGGCCAACGTCCTGACTTTC.

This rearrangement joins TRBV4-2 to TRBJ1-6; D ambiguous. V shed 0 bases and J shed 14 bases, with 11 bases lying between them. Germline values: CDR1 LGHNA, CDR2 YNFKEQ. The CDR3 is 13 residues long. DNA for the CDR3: TGTGCCAGCAGCCAAGACCCCGGGTGGGCCCTCCACTTT. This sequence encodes CASSQDPGWALHF.

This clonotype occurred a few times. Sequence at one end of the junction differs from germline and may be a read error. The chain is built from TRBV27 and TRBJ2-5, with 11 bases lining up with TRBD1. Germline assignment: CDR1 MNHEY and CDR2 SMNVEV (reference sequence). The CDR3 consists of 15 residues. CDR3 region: CASSFLGQGGEAQYF. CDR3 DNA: TGTGCCAGCAGTTTTTTGGGACAGGGGGGAGAGGCCCAGTACTTC.

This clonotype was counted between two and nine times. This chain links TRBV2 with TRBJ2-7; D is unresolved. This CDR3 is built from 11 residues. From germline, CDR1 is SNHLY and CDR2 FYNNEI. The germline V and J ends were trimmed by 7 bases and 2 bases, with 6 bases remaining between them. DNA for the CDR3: TGTGCCAGCATGCTAGCCTACGAGCAGTACTTC. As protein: CASMLAYEQYF.

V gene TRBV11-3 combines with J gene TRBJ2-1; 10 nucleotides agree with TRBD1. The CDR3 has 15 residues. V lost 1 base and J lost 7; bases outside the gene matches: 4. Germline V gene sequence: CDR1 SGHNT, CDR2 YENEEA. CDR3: CASSLGGTGANEQFF. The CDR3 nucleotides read TGTGCCAGCAGCTTAGGCGGGACAGGGGCGAATGAGCAGTTCTTC.

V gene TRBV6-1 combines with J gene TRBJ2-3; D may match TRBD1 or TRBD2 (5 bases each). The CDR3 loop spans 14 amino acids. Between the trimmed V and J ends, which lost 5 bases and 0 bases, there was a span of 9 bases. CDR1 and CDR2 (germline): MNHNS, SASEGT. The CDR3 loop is CASSRDPSTDTQYF. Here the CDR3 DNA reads TGTGCCAGCAGTCGGGACCCTAGCACAGATACGCAGTATTTT.

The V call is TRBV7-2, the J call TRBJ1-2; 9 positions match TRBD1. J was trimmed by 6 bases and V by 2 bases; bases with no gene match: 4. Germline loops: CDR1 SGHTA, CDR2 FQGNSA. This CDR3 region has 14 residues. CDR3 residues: CASSLHRGQNGYTF. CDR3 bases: TGTGCCAGCAGCTTACACAGGGGGCAAAATGGCTACACCTTC.

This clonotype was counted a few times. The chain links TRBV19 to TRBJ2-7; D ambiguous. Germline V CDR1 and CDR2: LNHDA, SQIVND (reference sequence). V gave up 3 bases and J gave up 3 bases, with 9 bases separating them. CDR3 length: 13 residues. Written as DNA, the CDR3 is TGTGCCAGTAGTATTAGTGTTCGCTACGAGCAGTACTTC. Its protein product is CASSISVRYEQYF.

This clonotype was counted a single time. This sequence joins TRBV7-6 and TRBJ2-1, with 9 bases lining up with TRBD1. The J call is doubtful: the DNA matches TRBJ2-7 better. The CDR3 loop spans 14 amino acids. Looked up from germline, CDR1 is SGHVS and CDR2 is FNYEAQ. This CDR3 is CASSPGTGSYEQYF. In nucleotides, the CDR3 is TGTGCCAGCAGTCCCGGGACAGGGTCCTACGAGCAGTACTTC.

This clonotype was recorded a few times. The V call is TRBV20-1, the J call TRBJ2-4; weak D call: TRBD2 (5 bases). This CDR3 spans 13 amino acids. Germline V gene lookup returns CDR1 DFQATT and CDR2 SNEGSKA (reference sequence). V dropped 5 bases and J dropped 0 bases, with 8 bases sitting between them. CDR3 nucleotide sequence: TGCAGTGCTCTCGGACTAGCCAAAAACATTCAGTACTTC. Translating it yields CSALGLAKNIQYF.

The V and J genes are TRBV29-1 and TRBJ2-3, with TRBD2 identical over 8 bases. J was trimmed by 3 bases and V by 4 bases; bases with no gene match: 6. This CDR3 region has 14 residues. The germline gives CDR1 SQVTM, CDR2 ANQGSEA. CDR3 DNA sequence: TGCAGCGTTGCGCTTAGCGGGGCAACAGATACGCAGTATTTT. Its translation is CSVALSGATDTQYF.

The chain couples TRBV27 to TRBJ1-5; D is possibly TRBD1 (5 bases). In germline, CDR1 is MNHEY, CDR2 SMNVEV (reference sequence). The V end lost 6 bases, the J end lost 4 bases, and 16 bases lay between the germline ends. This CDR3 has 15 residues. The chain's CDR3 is CASSRGSRDNQPQHF. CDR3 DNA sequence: TGTGCCAGCAGCCGGGGGTCCCGGGATAATCAGCCCCAGCATTTT.